Listed here is a single T cell receptor (beta chain). Its antigen is still unknown. Assay used: immunoSEQ multiplex PCR; TCRdb lists only in-frame clones, some missing. The sample holds fewer than 3,000 clones, approximately 91% seen once. Resection was for synchronous oligometastatic disease or a late solitary brain metastasis recurrence. The CDR3 sequence is 11 residues long. The germline CDR1 and CDR2 sequences are MNHEY and SVGAGI. V was cut by 5 bases and J by 7 bases, with 7 bases left in between. The entry originates in a study of T cells in lung cancer brain metastases. Study observations and caveats: Paired lesions shared few clones; most were lesion-specific (mean Morisita approximately 0.25).

Sequencing was performed on tumor tissue from the primary lung tumor. This sequence joins TRBV6-5 and TRBJ2-3; D may be TRBD1 (5 bases). The sequence was obtained from a woman aged 50 to 60 with non-small cell lung cancer. CDR3 nucleotides: TGTGCCAGCAGTCAGGGTAATACGCAGTATTTT. It specifies CASSQGNTQYF.